Listed below are T cell receptor beta chains from one sample, sequenced in a study of shared clonotypes between healthy human individuals. Some clones are missing from TCRdb's copy, which holds only in-frame ones; the method was immunoSEQ multiplex PCR. This sample has some 740,000 clones, with around 92% found just once. Sequenced input: naive CD8+ T cells sorted from blood. All receptors come from a man aged 25-40 years in good health. Both conserved end residues are part of each CDR3. A D gene is named only where the DNA matches it firmly. Clone size is shown for a subset of rows, as once, few, many or a class of expanded clone.

CDR3: CASSLTGLNNEQFF
DNA: TGTGCCAGCAGCTTGACGGGGCTCAACAATGAGCAGTTCTTC
J: TRBJ2-1
length: 14
size: few
V: TRBV6-5
D: -

CDR3: CASSTGTPDYNEQFF
DNA: TGTGCCAGCAGCACCGGGACCCCAGATTACAATGAGCAGTTCTTC
J: TRBJ2-1
length: 15
size: -
V: TRBV7-6
D: -

CDR3: CASSPYRGIGNQPQHF
DNA: TGTGCCAGCAGTCCCTACAGGGGGATTGGCAATCAGCCCCAGCATTTT
J: TRBJ1-5
length: 16
size: -
V: TRBV7-1
D: TRBD1

CDR3: CASSVGTSSSDTQYF
DNA: TGTGCCAGCAGTGTTGGGACTAGCAGCTCAGATACGCAGTATTTT
J: TRBJ2-3
length: 15
size: -
V: TRBV2
D: TRBD2

CDR3: CASRSMTGFPYEQYF
DNA: TGTGCCAGCAGATCAATGACAGGATTTCCCTACGAGCAGTACTTC
J: TRBJ2-7
length: 15
size: -
V: TRBV7-9
D: -

CDR3: CASSPGVSTDTQYF
DNA: TGTGCCAGCTCTCCAGGGGTGAGCACAGATACGCAGTATTTT
J: TRBJ2-3
length: 14
size: -
V: TRBV7-9
D: -

CDR3: CASSTVAGPRFEAFF
DNA: TGTGCCAGCAGCACAGTGGCAGGCCCAAGGTTTGAAGCTTTCTTT
J: TRBJ1-1
length: 15
size: -
V: TRBV11-2
D: -

CDR3: CASSKATGGASEAFF
DNA: TGTGCCAGCAGCAAAGCTACAGGGGGCGCCTCTGAAGCTTTCTTT
J: TRBJ1-1
length: 15
size: -
V: TRBV9
D: TRBD1

CDR3: CASSFEGAGYEQYF
DNA: TGTGCCAGCAGCTTTGAGGGGGCGGGCTACGAGCAGTACTTC
J: TRBJ2-7
length: 14
size: -
V: TRBV5-8
D: TRBD1

CDR3: CASSLWGRSNQPQHF
DNA: TGTGCCAGCAGCTTGTGGGGCCGTAGCAATCAGCCCCAGCATTTT
J: TRBJ1-5
length: 15
size: -
V: TRBV4-2
D: -

CDR3: CASSRTGAGYEQYF
DNA: TGTGCCAGCAGCCGGACAGGGGCTGGGTACGAGCAGTACTTC
J: TRBJ2-7
length: 14
size: -
V: TRBV14
D: TRBD1

CDR3: CASSPGLAGVRNTGELFF
DNA: TGTGCCAGCAGCCCGGGACTAGCGGGAGTACGGAACACCGGGGAGCTGTTTTTT
J: TRBJ2-2
length: 18
size: -
V: TRBV7-9
D: TRBD2

CDR3: CASSPSRDFAYGYTF
DNA: TGTGCCAGCAGCCCCTCCCGGGACTTTGCGTATGGCTACACCTTC
J: TRBJ1-2
length: 15
size: -
V: TRBV11-2
D: -

CDR3: CASSATGANEQFF
DNA: TGTGCCAGCAGCGCGACAGGGGCCAATGAGCAGTTCTTC
J: TRBJ2-1
length: 13
size: -
V: TRBV7-6
D: TRBD1

CDR3: CASSASKGLSSGANVLTF
DNA: TGTGCCAGCAGTGCCTCTAAGGGGCTAAGCTCTGGGGCCAACGTCCTGACTTTC
J: TRBJ2-6
length: 18
size: -
V: TRBV28
D: -

CDR3: CASSLGGSRPLEQYF
DNA: TGTGCCAGCAGCTTAGGAGGTTCAAGGCCCCTCGAGCAGTACTTC
J: TRBJ2-7
length: 15
size: -
V: TRBV11-2
D: -

CDR3: CASRDRGFEQYF
DNA: TGTGCCAGTCGGGACAGGGGGTTCGAGCAGTACTTC
J: TRBJ2-7
length: 12
size: -
V: TRBV27
D: TRBD1

CDR3: CASSLEWSEGNEQFF
DNA: TGTGCCAGCAGCTTAGAGTGGTCCGAGGGGAATGAGCAGTTCTTC
J: TRBJ2-1
length: 15
size: -
V: TRBV7-9
D: -

CDR3: CASSYSPRQGEAFF
DNA: TGTGCCAGCAGTTACAGTCCCCGACAGGGGGAAGCTTTCTTT
J: TRBJ1-1
length: 14
size: -
V: TRBV6-5
D: TRBD1

CDR3: CSVEGDTQYF
DNA: TGCAGCGTTGAGGGGGATACGCAGTATTTT
J: TRBJ2-3
length: 10
size: -
V: TRBV29-1
D: -

CDR3: CASRSTGKNTEAFF
DNA: TGTGCCAGCAGATCTACAGGGAAGAACACTGAAGCTTTCTTT
J: TRBJ1-1
length: 14
size: many
V: TRBV2
D: -

CDR3: CASRAVTDYEQYF
DNA: TGTGCCAGCAGAGCCGTAACTGACTACGAGCAGTACTTC
J: TRBJ2-7
length: 13
size: -
V: TRBV27
D: -

CDR3: CASSMDQRGGEQFF
DNA: TGTGCCAGCAGCATGGACCAGCGGGGAGGTGAGCAGTTCTTC
J: TRBJ2-1
length: 14
size: -
V: TRBV7-2
D: TRBD2

CDR3: CASSVGGGGANTQYF
DNA: TGTGCCAGCAGCGTAGGGGGCGGGGGCGCAAATACGCAGTATTTT
J: TRBJ2-3
length: 15
size: -
V: TRBV9
D: -

CDR3: CASSQETWSSYNEQFF
DNA: TGCGCCAGCAGCCAAGAAACATGGAGCTCCTACAATGAGCAGTTCTTC
J: TRBJ2-1
length: 16
size: -
V: TRBV4-3
D: -

CDR3: CASSQEFGIRNEQFF
DNA: TGTGCCAGCAGCCAAGAATTTGGGATTCGGAATGAGCAGTTCTTC
J: TRBJ2-1
length: 15
size: -
V: TRBV14
D: -

CDR3: CASSKTGFDGYTF
DNA: TGCGCCAGCAGTAAAACAGGGTTCGATGGCTACACCTTC
J: TRBJ1-2
length: 13
size: -
V: TRBV10-1
D: -

CDR3: CASSILEGNEQYF
DNA: TGTGCCAGTAGTATTTTGGAGGGGAACGAGCAGTACTTC
J: TRBJ2-7
length: 13
size: once
V: TRBV19
D: -

CDR3: CASSFRRYTGELFF
DNA: TGTGCCAGCAGTTTCAGACGGTACACCGGGGAGCTGTTTTTT
J: TRBJ2-2
length: 14
size: -
V: TRBV28
D: -

CDR3: CASSPWGGRTLNTGELFF
DNA: TGTGCCAGCAGCCCCTGGGGCGGGAGGACGTTGAACACCGGGGAGCTGTTTTTT
J: TRBJ2-2
length: 18
size: -
V: TRBV27
D: TRBD2

CDR3: CASSLFGSRDEQYF
DNA: TGTGCCAGCAGTTTATTCGGGAGCCGGGACGAGCAGTACTTC
J: TRBJ2-7
length: 14
size: -
V: TRBV27
D: -

CDR3: CASSVVDEGGPDTQYF
DNA: TGTGCCAGCAGCGTAGTGGATGAAGGGGGCCCAGATACGCAGTATTTT
J: TRBJ2-3
length: 16
size: -
V: TRBV9
D: TRBD1

CDR3: CASSLRLAVISDTQYF
DNA: TGTGCCAGCAGTTTACGTCTAGCGGTCATTTCAGATACGCAGTATTTT
J: TRBJ2-3
length: 16
size: -
V: TRBV27
D: TRBD2

CDR3: CASSEEGRETQYF
DNA: TGTGCCAGCAGTGAAGAAGGGAGGGAGACCCAGTACTTC
J: TRBJ2-5
length: 13
size: -
V: TRBV2
D: -

CDR3: CAWSIPSDWRGYTF
DNA: TGTGCCTGGAGTATCCCCAGTGACTGGAGGGGCTACACCTTC
J: TRBJ1-2
length: 14
size: -
V: TRBV30
D: -

CDR3: CASSSGGKSYEQYF
DNA: TGCGCCAGCAGCTCCGGGGGGAAATCCTACGAGCAGTACTTC
J: TRBJ2-7
length: 14
size: -
V: TRBV5-1
D: TRBD2

CDR3: CASSLVPEYYEQYF
DNA: TGTGCCAGCAGCTTAGTTCCAGAGTACTACGAGCAGTACTTC
J: TRBJ2-7
length: 14
size: -
V: TRBV11-2
D: -

CDR3: CASSQVKRRASYEQYF
DNA: TGTGCCAGCAGCCAAGTCAAAAGGAGGGCCTCCTACGAGCAGTACTTC
J: TRBJ2-7
length: 16
size: -
V: TRBV14
D: -

CDR3: CASSYSQGAVGNTIYF
DNA: TGTGCCAGCAGTTACTCCCAGGGGGCTGTTGGAAACACCATATATTTT
J: TRBJ1-3
length: 16
size: -
V: TRBV6-6
D: TRBD1

CDR3: CASSQESGQGPYNEQFF
DNA: TGCGCCAGCAGCCAAGAGTCAGGACAGGGGCCCTACAATGAGCAGTTCTTC
J: TRBJ2-1
length: 17
size: many
V: TRBV4-3
D: TRBD1

CDR3: CASSKGHANYGYTF
DNA: TGTGCCAGCAGTAAGGGCCACGCTAACTATGGCTACACCTTC
J: TRBJ1-2
length: 14
size: -
V: TRBV28
D: -